The 25 T cell receptor beta chains below come from one sample, sequenced in a study of control samples from healthy donors and cancer patients. TCRdb's table, derived via immunoSEQ multiplex PCR, lists solely in-frame clones and lacks some. In the table there are some 97,000 clones, more than 75% of which are singletons. Sequenced input: blood. All receptors come from a woman in her 50s in good health.

V and J are TRBV27 and TRBJ1-2, with D perhaps TRBD1 (5 bases). The germline gives CDR1 MNHEY, CDR2 SMNVEV (reference sequence). The CDR3 spans 15 residues. V lost 8 bases and J lost 2, with 18 bases in between. DNA of the CDR3: TGTGCCAGCCGGTCGGCGGGGCCTAACAACTATGGCTACACCTTC. Protein sequence: CASRSAGPNNYGYTF.

About this clone itself: Other DNA sequences within the sample encode an identical CDR3. This rearrangement joins TRBV30 to TRBJ1-2; D unclear. The CDR3 has 10 residues. Trimming removed 3 bases from V and 4 bases from J, with 3 bases in between. Per the germline V gene, CDR1 is GTSNPN and CDR2 is SVGIG (reference sequence). CDR3 in amino acids: CAWSGYGYTF. DNA of the CDR3: TGTGCCTGGAGCGGCTATGGCTACACCTTC.

The CDR3 protein is CASSDRAYEQYF. For the CDR3, the DNA is TGTGCCAGCAGTGACAGAGCCTACGAGCAGTACTTC. The V and J genes are TRBV6-1 and TRBJ2-7; D ambiguous. Trimming stripped 3 bases from V and 2 bases from J, with 5 bases between. Per germline, CDR1 MNHNS and CDR2 SASEGT. The CDR3 loop spans 12 amino acids.

The rearrangement joins TRBV11-2 to TRBJ1-2, with D perhaps TRBD1 (6 bases). Trimming took 5 bases from V and 3 from J, leaving 19 bases between them. Germline CDR1 and CDR2: SGHAT and FQNNGV. The CDR3 spans 16 residues. The DNA for the CDR3 is TGTGCCAGCAGCGTAATTGGACAGCGAAGGGACTATGGCTACACCTTC. Residues: CASSVIGQRRDYGYTF.

This clone was found once. V and J are TRBV30 and TRBJ1-1; TRBD1 might be the D (5 bases). CDR1 GTSNPN and CDR2 SVGIG come from the germline V gene (reference sequence). The CDR3 length is 12 residues. Trimming pared 0 bases from V and 7 bases from J, leaving 9 bases between. The CDR3 loop is CAWSVRQFEAFF. CDR3 coding DNA: TGTGCCTGGAGTGTACGACAGTTTGAAGCTTTCTTT.

The J gene is TRBJ1-1, the V gene TRBV7-8, with D possibly being TRBD1 (6 bases). Germline-derived CDR1 and CDR2 are SGHVS and FQNEAQ. This CDR3 has 16 residues. Trimming removed 4 bases from V and 2 bases from J, with 17 bases in between. The chain's CDR3 is CASSSPQGYGNTEAFF. The CDR3 nucleotides are TGTGCCAGCAGCTCTCCTCAGGGGTATGGTAACACTGAAGCTTTCTTT. The complete variable domain, with remaining parts taken from reference TRBV7-8 and TRBJ1-1, reads GAGVSQSPRYKVAKRGQDVALRCDPISGHVSLFWYQQALGQGPEFLTYFQNEAQLDKSGLPSDRFFAERPEGSVSTLKIQRTQQEDSAVYLCASSSPQGYGNTEAFFGQGTRLTVV.

This clone showed up just a few times. The chain has TRBV7-3 and TRBJ2-1; D unresolved. The V end lost 1 base, the J end lost 7 bases, and 5 bases lay between the germline ends. The length of the CDR3 is 12 residues. Per the germline V gene, CDR1 is SGHTA and CDR2 is FQGTGA. CDR3 in amino acids: CASSLKRNEQFF. CDR3 sequence (DNA): TGTGCCAGCAGCTTAAAACGGAATGAGCAGTTCTTC. The full variable domain, in which reference TRBV7-3 and TRBJ2-1 provide the parts outside the CDR3, is GAGVSQTPSNKVTEKGKYVELRCDPISGHTALYWYRQSLGQGPEFLIYFQGTGAADDSGLPNDRFFAVRPEGSVSTLKIQRTERGDSAVYLCASSLKRNEQFFGPGTRLTVL.

This chain uses TRBV5-6 with TRBJ1-1; D is ambiguous. Germline assignment: CDR1 SGHDT and CDR2 YYEEEE. This CDR3 has 12 amino acids. Between the trimmed V and J ends, which lost 4 bases and 2 bases, there was a span of 6 bases. CDR3 DNA: TGTGCCAGCAGCGCCAGAAACACTGAAGCTTTCTTT. Residues: CASSARNTEAFF.

This clone was detected only a few times. This sequence joins TRBV10-1 and TRBJ2-5; 8 bases agree with TRBD2. Germline V gives CDR1 WNHNN, CDR2 SYGVQD (reference sequence). The junction had 5 bases not matched to a gene; V was cut back by 5 bases and J by 3 bases. The CDR3 contains 14 residues. The CDR3 nucleotides are TGCGCCAGCAGTAAGAGCGGGGGAGAAGAGACCCAGTACTTC. Translation: CASSKSGGEETQYF.

V gene TRBV2 combines with J gene TRBJ2-7; no clear D gene. Germline V gene lookup returns CDR1 SNHLY and CDR2 FYNNEI. The CDR3 totals 11 residues. V lost 7 bases to trimming and J lost 3 bases, with 7 bases between them. CDR3 loop: CASKNIYEQYV. CDR3 nucleotides: TGTGCCAGCAAGAACATCTACGAGCAGTACGTC.

The chain has TRBV18 and TRBJ2-7; possibly TRBD1 for D (5 bases). This CDR3 contains 14 residues. The V and J ends lost 6 bases and 0 bases respectively, with 12 bases between them. Germline CDR1 is KGHSH and CDR2 is LQKENI. The CDR3 is CASSLVQGSYEQYV. CDR3 sequence (DNA): TGTGCCAGCTCCCTGGTCCAGGGCTCCTACGAGCAGTACGTC.

This chain links TRBV11-2 with TRBJ1-4; tentatively, D is TRBD1 (6 bases). Germline CDR1 is SGHAT and CDR2 is FQNNGV. The CDR3 loop spans 17 amino acids. V lost 6 bases and J 7 bases, leaving 24 bases between the germline ends. DNA for the CDR3: TGTGCCAGCAGATTTACAGGGTCTGGAGGGCGTAGTGAAAAACTGTTTTTT. It encodes CASRFTGSGGRSEKLFF. Supplemented by reference TRBV11-2 and TRBJ1-4, the full variable domain reads EAGVAQSPRYKIIEKRQSVAFWCNPISGHATLYWYQQILGQGPKLLIQFQNNGVVDDSQLPKDRFSAERLKGVDSTLKIQPAKLEDSAVYLCASRFTGSGGRSEKLFFGSGTQLSVL.

This chain connects TRBV7-9 to TRBJ2-7, with 9 nucleotides matching TRBD2. This CDR3 contains 17 residues. Trimming at V came to 5 bases and at J to 3 bases, leaving 14 bases not matched to a gene. The germline CDR1 and CDR2 sequences are SEHNR and FQNEAQ (reference sequence). The CDR3 region has the DNA TGTGCCAGCAGCCTCGGGCTAGCGGGGATTATGAACTACGAGCAGTACGTC. The encoded protein is CASSLGLAGIMNYEQYV.

The genes are TRBV27 and TRBJ1-2; 9 nucleotides align to TRBD1. The CDR3 sequence is 18 residues long. Trimming took 6 bases from V and 1 from J; bases not matched to a gene: 15. From germline, CDR1 is MNHEY and CDR2 SMNVEV (reference sequence). The CDR3 DNA is TGTGCCAGCAGCCTAGGGGCAAGGAACAGGGGGCTTAACTATGGCTACACCTTC. It codes for CASSLGARNRGLNYGYTF.

The chain carries TRBV5-1 and TRBJ1-2, with 8 bases identical to TRBD1. This CDR3 is 17 amino acids long. Germline V lookup: CDR1 SGHRS, CDR2 YFSETQ. V dropped 3 bases and J dropped 1; count of bases not matched to a gene: 11. The CDR3 region has the DNA TGCGCCAGCAGCTCCGGACAGGGTCCTAACGGTAACTATGGCTACACCTTC. Encoded protein: CASSSGQGPNGNYGYTF.

The rearrangement links TRBV5-4 to TRBJ2-5; unclear D gene. The V gene lost 0 bases and the J gene lost 0 bases, with 6 bases spanning the gap. Germline CDR1 is SGHNT and CDR2 is YYREEE (reference sequence). This CDR3 contains 14 residues. The DNA for the CDR3 is TGTGCCAGCAGCTTGGGCAGGTACCAAGAGACCCAGTACTTC. It translates to CASSLGRYQETQYF.

The chain employs TRBV3-1 (or the pseudogene TRBV3-2) and TRBJ1-6; 7 nucleotides line up with TRBD1. Losses at the gene ends were 1 base for V and 9 bases for J; bases not matched to a gene: 3. Germline lookup yields CDR1 LGHDT and CDR2 YNNKEL (reference sequence). The CDR3 length is 14 residues. CDR3 sequence: CASSQGTGSSPLHF. Here the CDR3 DNA reads TGTGCCAGCAGCCAAGGGACAGGTAGTTCACCCCTCCACTTT.

This chain links TRBV6-1 with TRBJ2-1, with D perhaps TRBD1 or TRBD2 (7 bases each). Per germline, CDR1 MNHNS and CDR2 SASEGT. CDR3 length equals 15 residues. Trimming cost V 8 bases and J 7 bases, with 21 bases left between them. The CDR3: CASQGGGSAGNEQFF. In nucleotides, the CDR3 is TGTGCCAGCCAGGGGGGCGGGAGCGCCGGGAATGAGCAGTTCTTC.

The V and J genes are TRBV3-1 (or the pseudogene TRBV3-2) and TRBJ2-1; TRBD2 agrees at 9 bases. CDR3 length: 14 amino acids. Germline V lookup: CDR1 LGHDT, CDR2 YNNKEL (reference sequence). The junction had 2 bases not matched to a gene; V was cut back by 1 base and J by 7 bases. DNA of the CDR3: TGTGCCAGCAGCCAAGGCGGGGGGGCGAATGAGCAGTTCTTC. This translates into CASSQGGGANEQFF.

The V and J genes are TRBV19 and TRBJ1-1, with TRBD1 matching 7 bases. Trimming removed 1 base from V and 6 bases from J; junction bases left unmatched: 8. Germline loops: CDR1 LNHDA, CDR2 SQIVND (reference sequence). CDR3 length: 15 residues. CDR3 nucleotide sequence: TGTGCCAGTAGTATAGTCCAAGAGACAGGGTCTGAAGCTTTCTTT. It yields the protein CASSIVQETGSEAFF.

The rearrangement uses TRBV24-1 and TRBJ1-2; 8 bases agree with TRBD1. Germline V CDR1 and CDR2: KGHDR, SFDVKD. The CDR3 covers 15 residues. Trimming took 5 bases from V and 6 from J; bases not matched to a gene: 10. The CDR3 spells CATSVGGTGTHGYTF. The CDR3 DNA reads TGTGCCACCAGTGTCGGCGGGACAGGCACCCATGGCTACACCTTC.

This clone occurred once. The genes are TRBV27 and TRBJ1-3, with D possibly TRBD1 on 6 matching bases. CDR3 length: 14 amino acids. Trimming shortened V by 4 bases and J by 2 bases, and 9 bases separated the two germline ends. Per the germline V gene, CDR1 is MNHEY and CDR2 is SMNVEV (reference sequence). CDR3 coding DNA: TGTGCCAGCAGTTCCGGGACACCTGGAAACACCATATATTTT. Its protein is CASSSGTPGNTIYF.

The gene calls are TRBV5-4 and TRBJ1-1; D unclear. Germline V gene sequence: CDR1 SGHNT, CDR2 YYREEE (reference sequence). V was trimmed by 0 bases and J by 4 bases, leaving 7 bases between them. CDR3 length equals 13 residues. CDR3 bases: TGTGCCAGCAGCTTGGGTCTGACCACTGAAGCTTTCTTT. It is translated as CASSLGLTTEAFF.

This clone has just one count. The chain carries TRBV19 and TRBJ2-5, with TRBD1 matching over 7 bases. With 1 base clipped from V and 5 bases from J, the junction kept 7 bases outside the gene matches. The CDR3 contains 15 residues. Germline assignment: CDR1 LNHDA and CDR2 SQIVND (reference sequence). CDR3 protein: CASSIVHTGDETQYF. The CDR3 nucleotides are TGTGCCAGTAGTATAGTCCATACAGGGGATGAGACCCAGTACTTC.

This rearrangement joins TRBV6-2 or TRBV6-3 to TRBJ2-3; D not resolved. The V and J ends lost 4 bases and 6 bases respectively, with 11 bases between them. Looked up from germline, CDR1 is MNHEY and CDR2 is SVGEGT. The CDR3 has 13 residues. The CDR3 DNA follows: TGTGCCAGCAGTTTTCGTCCTACCGATACGCAGTATTTT. It yields the protein CASSFRPTDTQYF.